What follows are 30 T cell receptor beta chains derived from one specimen sequenced in a study of blood T cell repertoires in COVID-19. Produced via immunoSEQ multiplex PCR; TCRdb's table is partial and in-frame only. The sample records 400,000 or so clones, approximately 86% being singletons. The source material was peripheral blood. The receptors here all came from a human donor in a cohort sampled during active COVID-19.

V is TRBV11-2 and J is TRBJ2-1; 14 nucleotides agree with TRBD2. The CDR3 extends over 15 amino acids. With 5 bases clipped from V and 7 bases from J, the junction kept 4 bases outside the gene matches. The V gene's germline CDR1 is SGHAT and CDR2 FQNNGV. DNA for the CDR3: TGTGCCAGCAGCCTGGGACTAGCGGGAGAAAATGAGCAGTTCTTC. Its protein product is CASSLGLAGENEQFF.

The CDR3 sequence: CASARSGELFF. CDR3 coding DNA: TGTGCCAGCGCCAGATCGGGGGAGCTGTTTTTT. The V and J genes are TRBV28 and TRBJ2-2, with D unresolved. This CDR3 is 11 amino acids long. Trimming shortened V by 8 bases and J by 8 bases, and 9 bases separated the two germline ends. The V gene's germline CDR1 is MDHEN and CDR2 SYDVKM.

The rearrangement uses TRBV9 and TRBJ2-3, with TRBD1 identical over 7 bases. The CDR3 loop spans 15 amino acids. Unmatched junction bases numbered 6, after V lost 0 bases and J lost 5 bases. Germline loops: CDR1 SGDLS, CDR2 YYNGEE. The CDR3 spells CASSVGGGLRDTQYF. CDR3 bases: TGTGCCAGCAGCGTAGGAGGGGGCCTACGAGATACGCAGTATTTT.

This chain links TRBV2 with TRBJ2-2; D call uncertain. The length of the CDR3 is 15 residues. CDR1 and CDR2 from the germline V gene are SNHLY and FYNNEI. V lost 4 bases, J lost 4 bases, and 13 bases lay in between. In DNA, the CDR3 is TGTGCCAGCAGTGCCGCAACCGTGGCCACCGGGGAGCTGTTTTTT. Amino acids: CASSAATVATGELFF.

The chain recombines TRBV3-1 (or the pseudogene TRBV3-2) with TRBJ1-3; maybe TRBD1 (5 bases). V shed 2 bases and J shed 2 bases, with 10 bases lying between them. In germline, CDR1 is LGHDT, CDR2 YNNKEL (reference sequence). The CDR3 is 15 amino acids. DNA for the CDR3: TGTGCCAGCAGCCAACCCGGGGGGGCTGGAAACACCATATATTTT. It translates to CASSQPGGAGNTIYF.

The chain combines TRBV28 with TRBJ2-2; D not certain. The CDR3 is made up of 15 amino acids. With 4 bases removed from V and 7 bases from J, the gap between germline ends came to 16 bases. CDR1 and CDR2 from the germline V gene are MDHEN and SYDVKM. CDR3 residues: CASSSLSIVHGELFF. CDR3 DNA: TGTGCCAGCAGTTCGCTTTCTATCGTTCACGGGGAGCTGTTTTTT.

The gene calls are TRBV7-9 and TRBJ1-1, with D tentatively TRBD1 (5 bases). V was cut by 4 bases and J by 1 base, with 16 bases left in between. This CDR3 has 16 amino acids. Germline V lookup: CDR1 SEHNR, CDR2 FQNEAQ (reference sequence). CDR3 sequence reads: CASSSGSSSRNTEAFF. The DNA of the CDR3 is TGTGCCAGCAGCTCAGGGTCCTCGTCAAGGAACACTGAAGCTTTCTTT.

The CDR3 bases are TGTGCCAGCAGCCAGGCGGGGACGTACAATGAGCAGTTCTTC. Translated: CASSQAGTYNEQFF. The chain is built from TRBV3-1 (or the pseudogene TRBV3-2) and TRBJ2-1, with D possibly being TRBD2 (6 bases). This CDR3 is 14 amino acids long. Trimming removed 3 bases at V and 4 bases at J, with 10 bases between. The germline gives CDR1 LGHDT, CDR2 YNNKEL (reference sequence).

CDR3 residues: CASSLGRENTEAFF. For the CDR3, the DNA is TGTGCCAGCAGCTTGGGACGGGAGAACACTGAAGCTTTCTTT. The rearrangement links TRBV5-8 to TRBJ1-1; no firm D call. V lost 0 bases, J lost 1 base, and 7 bases lay in between. This CDR3 spans 14 amino acids. Germline CDR1 and CDR2: SGHTS and YDEGEE.

The CDR3 region has the DNA TGTGCCAGCCGGTGGGAGTTAGCGGCCACAGATACGCAGTATTTT. Translation: CASRWELAATDTQYF. This chain connects TRBV27 to TRBJ2-3; a weak D match, TRBD2 (6 bases). The germline gives CDR1 MNHEY, CDR2 SMNVEV (reference sequence). Trimming took 8 bases from V and 2 from J, leaving 17 bases between them. This CDR3 region has 15 residues.

V usage is TRBV4-2 and J usage is TRBJ2-1; 8 nucleotides match TRBD2. Germline V gives CDR1 LGHNA, CDR2 YNFKEQ. V shed 4 bases, J shed 6 bases, and the junction held 14 bases outside the gene matches. CDR3 length: 17 residues. CDR3 bases: TGTGCCAGCAGCCCGGGACTAGGGAATGACATCGTCAATGAGCAGTTCTTC. Protein sequence: CASSPGLGNDIVNEQFF.

The chain is built from TRBV5-6 and TRBJ2-7; D is ambiguous. CDR1 SGHDT and CDR2 YYEEEE come from the germline V gene. With 0 bases removed from V and 2 bases from J, the gap between germline ends came to 6 bases. This CDR3 is built from 13 residues. CDR3 sequence: CASSLGEAYEQYF. For the CDR3, the DNA is TGTGCCAGCAGCTTGGGCGAAGCCTACGAGCAGTACTTC.

The chain joins TRBV30 to TRBJ2-5; 7 nucleotides align to TRBD1. Germline assignment: CDR1 GTSNPN and CDR2 SVGIG (reference sequence). Losses at the gene ends were 2 bases for V and 5 bases for J; bases not matched to a gene: 8. The CDR3 loop spans 14 amino acids. The CDR3 bases are TGTGCCTGGAGTCTAGAAGGGGGCTGGGAGACCCAGTACTTC. Protein product: CAWSLEGGWETQYF.

The chain joins TRBV5-1 to TRBJ2-6; D gene ambiguous. CDR3 length: 15 amino acids. Germline CDR1 SGHRS, CDR2 YFSETQ. With 0 bases removed from V and 1 base from J, the gap between germline ends came to 5 bases. The CDR3 sequence is CASSLEQSGANVLTF. CDR3 bases: TGCGCCAGCAGCTTGGAACAGTCTGGGGCCAACGTCCTGACTTTC.

The V call is TRBV5-1, the J call TRBJ1-2, with D possibly TRBD1 on 6 matching bases. The CDR3 contains 13 residues. With 4 bases removed from V and 3 bases from J, the gap between germline ends came to 10 bases. CDR1 SGHRS and CDR2 YFSETQ come from the germline V gene. For the CDR3, the DNA is TGCGCCAGCAGCACGACAGGAGACTATGGCTACACCTTC. Translation: CASSTTGDYGYTF.

The chain uses TRBV29-1 and TRBJ2-4; 12 nucleotides agree with TRBD2. Germline loops: CDR1 SQVTM, CDR2 ANQGSEA. The ends lost 4 bases at V and 9 bases at J; junction bases unmatched: 7. This CDR3 region has 14 residues. The CDR3 sequence: CSVASGRAQGIQYF. The CDR3, as DNA: TGCAGCGTTGCTAGCGGGAGGGCCCAGGGCATTCAGTACTTC.

The genes are TRBV9 and TRBJ2-1, with 7 bases identical to TRBD2. The CDR3 is 15 amino acids. The ends lost 4 bases at V and 4 bases at J; junction bases unmatched: 8. Germline CDR1 is SGDLS and CDR2 is YYNGEE. The CDR3 DNA reads TGTGCCAGCAGCTCCCGACTAGCAGGTTACAATGAGCAGTTCTTC. Protein sequence: CASSSRLAGYNEQFF.

This clone was counted at least ten times. The rearrangement links TRBV6-1 to TRBJ2-5; 11 bases agree with TRBD2. The ends lost 2 bases at V and 2 bases at J; junction bases unmatched: 1. Per germline, CDR1 MNHNS and CDR2 SASEGT. The length of the CDR3 is 15 residues. This CDR3 reads CASSETSGGQETQYF. The CDR3 nucleotides are TGTGCCAGCAGTGAAACTAGCGGGGGTCAAGAGACCCAGTACTTC.

The chain employs TRBV7-9 and TRBJ1-1; D is undetermined. The germline V gene encodes CDR1 SEHNR and CDR2 FQNEAQ (reference sequence). The CDR3 runs to 12 residues. V lost 7 bases to trimming and J lost 12 bases, with 18 bases between them. The CDR3 DNA reads TGTGCCAGCACCCTGAGGGCACCCGACCCTTTCTTT. Translating gives CASTLRAPDPFF. Using reference TRBV7-9 and TRBJ1-1 for the parts outside the CDR3, the full variable domain is DTGVSQNPRHKITKRGQNVTFRCDPISEHNRLYWYRQTLGQGPEFLTYFQNEAQLEKSRLLSDRFSAERPKGSFSTLEIQRTEQGDSAMYLCASTLRAPDPFFGQGTRLTVV.

The chain employs TRBV19 and TRBJ2-3; 8 nucleotides match TRBD1. Germline CDR1 LNHDA, CDR2 SQIVND (reference sequence). With V trimmed by 4 bases and J by 0 bases, 6 bases remained unmatched. This CDR3 contains 16 residues. Here the CDR3 DNA reads TGTGCCAGTAGTACCGGACAGGGAGGAAGCACAGATACGCAGTATTTT. The encoded protein is CASSTGQGGSTDTQYF.

The chain joins TRBV6-5 to TRBJ2-7; D perhaps matches TRBD1 (7 bases). Looked up from germline, CDR1 is MNHEY and CDR2 is SVGAGI. Trimming cost V 4 bases and J 3 bases, with 13 bases left between them. The CDR3 has 14 residues. The CDR3 bases are TGTGCCAGCAGTTGGAGGCGGGACAGCTACGAGCAGTACTTC. Encoded protein: CASSWRRDSYEQYF.

The rearrangement links TRBV5-6 to TRBJ2-7, with 7 bases aligning to TRBD1. CDR1 is SGHDT and CDR2 is YYEEEE in the germline V gene. The V gene end was trimmed by 4 bases and the J gene end by 2 bases; junction bases not matched to a gene: 9. This CDR3 has 15 amino acids. CDR3 sequence reads: CASSIKGQSAYEQYF. The DNA for the CDR3 is TGTGCCAGCAGCATAAAGGGACAGAGTGCCTACGAGCAGTACTTC.

The CDR3 DNA follows: TGTGCCAGCAGACTCGACAGGGGAGAGACCCAGTACTTC. Encoded protein: CASRLDRGETQYF. The V gene is TRBV6-5, the J gene TRBJ2-5, with 8 nucleotides matching TRBD1. Germline values: CDR1 MNHEY, CDR2 SVGAGI. Trimming removed 6 bases from V and 4 bases from J; junction bases left unmatched: 4. This CDR3 is built from 13 residues.

The V call is TRBV5-6, the J call TRBJ1-2, with unresolved D. The germline V gene encodes CDR1 SGHDT and CDR2 YYEEEE. The CDR3 contains 14 residues. V lost 0 bases and J 4 bases, leaving 10 bases between the germline ends. CDR3 amino acids: CASSLARRTYGYTF. The DNA of the CDR3 is TGTGCCAGCAGCTTGGCCAGGAGGACCTATGGCTACACCTTC.

Turning to this clone: The same CDR3 is also encoded by other DNA sequences in this sample. This CDR3 reads CASSLAAGTGELFF. DNA of the CDR3: TGTGCCAGCAGCTTAGCAGCGGGAACCGGGGAGCTGTTTTTT. The rearrangement uses TRBV11-3 and TRBJ2-2; 7 bases fit TRBD2. There are 14 residues in the CDR3. The V gene's germline CDR1 is SGHNT and CDR2 YENEEA. Unmatched junction bases numbered 1, after V lost 1 base and J lost 5 bases.

This chain joins TRBV5-4 and TRBJ2-1; D uncertain. The CDR3 consists of 14 residues. V lost 0 bases and J 4 bases, leaving 8 bases between the germline ends. Germline V gene data show CDR1 as SGHNT and CDR2 as YYREEE (reference sequence). CDR3 protein: CASSLAGRYNEQFF. The CDR3 nucleotides are TGTGCCAGCAGCTTGGCGGGTCGGTACAATGAGCAGTTCTTC. The variable domain in full, with the rest retrieved from reference TRBV5-4 and TRBJ2-1, is ETGVTQSPTHLIKTRGQQVTLRCSSQSGHNTVSWYQQALGQGPQFIFQYYREEENGRGNFPPRFSGLQFPNYSSELNVNALELDDSALYLCASSLAGRYNEQFFGPGTRLTVL.

The chain has TRBV7-8 and TRBJ2-2, with D tentatively TRBD1 (5 bases). Germline-derived CDR1 and CDR2 are SGHVS and FQNEAQ. V shed 3 bases and J shed 6 bases, with 8 bases lying between them. This CDR3 comprises 13 residues. CDR3 sequence reads: CASSFRVPGELFF. The CDR3 DNA follows: TGTGCCAGCAGCTTCAGGGTCCCCGGGGAGCTGTTTTTT.

The rearrangement joins TRBV30 to TRBJ2-6; no firm D call. Trimming left V 0 bases short and J 2 bases short, with 8 bases between. Germline V CDR1 and CDR2: GTSNPN, SVGIG (reference sequence). The CDR3 runs to 15 residues. CDR3 amino acids: CAWSVHGPGANVLTF. The CDR3 coding sequence is TGTGCCTGGAGTGTACATGGGCCTGGGGCCAACGTCCTGACTTTC.

The rearrangement links TRBV6-5 to TRBJ2-7, with a weak D call TRBD1 (6 bases). This CDR3 is 14 amino acids long. The germline gives CDR1 MNHEY, CDR2 SVGAGI. V shed 8 bases and J shed 5 bases, with 19 bases lying between them. The CDR3 here is CASGNRESNDEQYF. CDR3 DNA: TGTGCCAGCGGAAACAGGGAGTCAAACGACGAGCAGTACTTC.

The chain recombines TRBV28 with TRBJ1-1; D not resolved. From germline, CDR1 is MDHEN and CDR2 SYDVKM. The CDR3 is 14 residues long. Between the trimmed V and J ends, which lost 6 bases and 1 base, there was a span of 12 bases. DNA for the CDR3: TGTGCCAGCAGAGAGAGGCCAACGAACACTGAAGCTTTCTTT. It codes for CASRERPTNTEAFF.